These T cell receptor beta chains were read from a single sample in a study of cytomegalovirus exposure and HLA in healthy donors. The repertoire was sequenced with immunoSEQ multiplex PCR; TCRdb's copy has only in-frame clones and lacks some. The sample records about 130,000 clones, roughly four fifths being singletons. Material: PBMCs. Receptor source: a woman aged 40 to 50 in good health and CMV-seropositive. Each CDR3 is given with its conserved first and last residue. The D gene is left open where the match is weak. Some rows have no size entry. The others give once, few or many, or a class for an expanded clone.

CDR3 DNA	CDR3 protein	D gene	V gene	CDR3 length	J gene	clone size
TGTGCCAGCTCACCCGGACAGGGGGCCTCACCCCTCCACTTT	CASSPGQGASPLHF	TRBD1	TRBV18	14	TRBJ1-6	NA
TGTGCCAGCAGTGACAGTATCGACTATGGCTACACCTTC	CASSDSIDYGYTF	NA	TRBV6-1	13	TRBJ1-2	NA
TGTGCCAGCAGCTTGAGTGTTGGGCAAATCCGAGAGACCCAGTACTTC	CASSLSVGQIRETQYF	NA	TRBV5-6	16	TRBJ2-5	NA
TGTGCCAGCAGCTTACCTAGCGGGGGGGGCACAGATACGCAGTATTTT	CASSLPSGGGTDTQYF	TRBD2	TRBV7-8	16	TRBJ2-3	NA
TGTGCCAGCCGGACATCCCAGGGATATGGCTACACCTTC	CASRTSQGYGYTF	NA	TRBV28	13	TRBJ1-2	NA
TGTGCCAGCAAGAAGGGGGCTCTGGGCACCGGGGAGCTGTTTTTT	CASKKGALGTGELFF	TRBD1	TRBV11-3	15	TRBJ2-2	NA
TGTGCCCACGGGACACCTTGCAATCAGCCCCAGCATTTT	CAHGTPCNQPQHF	NA	TRBV9	13	TRBJ1-5	few
TGCGCCAGCAGCTTGGGCCCGCTAGCGGGAGAGCGCGAGCAGTACTTC	CASSLGPLAGEREQYF	TRBD2	TRBV5-1	16	TRBJ2-7	NA
TGCGCCAGCAGCCCCACAGGGGATGAGCAGTTCTTC	CASSPTGDEQFF	TRBD1	TRBV5-1	12	TRBJ2-1	NA
TGTGCCAGCAGTGAAGCGCCCTCCGGGAAAAAAGGCACTGAAGCTTTCTTT	CASSEAPSGKKGTEAFF	NA	TRBV2	17	TRBJ1-1	NA
TGTGCCAGCACCCGGACAGGAATTTACAATGAGCAGTTCTTC	CASTRTGIYNEQFF	TRBD1	TRBV27	14	TRBJ2-1	NA
TGTGCCAGCAGCCTACTAGCGGGAGCCCCCAGCGAGCAGTACTTC	CASSLLAGAPSEQYF	TRBD2	TRBV11-2	15	TRBJ2-7	NA
TGTGCCAGCAGCCCCATGAAGGGGGACCATCAGCCCCAGCATTTT	CASSPMKGDHQPQHF	NA	TRBV5-6	15	TRBJ1-5	NA
TGCGCCAGCAGCCCTACCAAAACCCCGGGACAGAACTACAATGAGCAGTTCTTC	CASSPTKTPGQNYNEQFF	TRBD1	TRBV5-1	18	TRBJ2-1	NA
TGTGCCAGCAGTGAGATGGGGCTGAAGAGCGGGGAGCTGTTTTTT	CASSEMGLKSGELFF	NA	TRBV2	15	TRBJ2-2	NA
TGTGCCAGCAGTGTTTCAGGTATCCTCACTGAAGCTTTCTTT	CASSVSGILTEAFF	NA	TRBV2	14	TRBJ1-1	NA
TGTGCCAGCAGTCAGACTAGCGGGGGGACCGAATACTTC	CASSQTSGGTEYF	TRBD2	TRBV2	13	TRBJ2-4	once
TGTGCCAGCAGCCCGGGACAGGGGTACACAGATACGCAGTATTTT	CASSPGQGYTDTQYF	TRBD1	TRBV7-2	15	TRBJ2-3	NA
TGTGCCAGTAGTACCACAGGGGGCAACACTGAAGCTTTCTTT	CASSTTGGNTEAFF	TRBD1	TRBV19	14	TRBJ1-1	NA
TGTGCCAGCAGCTTGGAGGGACAGGGGGCTACAGAGACCCAGTACTTC	CASSLEGQGATETQYF	TRBD1	TRBV5-6	16	TRBJ2-5	NA
TGCAGCGTTGCCACAGGGGGCGACTATGGCTACACCTTC	CSVATGGDYGYTF	TRBD1	TRBV29-1	13	TRBJ1-2	NA
TGTGCCAGCAGCGTCCCCGCAGCGGGAGGGCCCTACAATGAGCAGTTCTTC	CASSVPAAGGPYNEQFF	TRBD2	TRBV9	17	TRBJ2-1	NA
TGTGCCAGCAGTTTAACACGGACTAGCGGAGTTTACAATGAGCAGTTCTTC	CASSLTRTSGVYNEQFF	TRBD2	TRBV27	17	TRBJ2-1	NA
TGTGCCAGCAGCGTTAGCGGGAGGAGCACAGATACGCAGTATTTT	CASSVSGRSTDTQYF	TRBD2	TRBV9	15	TRBJ2-3	NA
TGTGCCAGCAGTGAAGAACTAGGATCGGGGTACGAGCAGTACTTC	CASSEELGSGYEQYF	NA	TRBV6-1	15	TRBJ2-7	NA
TGCGCCAGCGGTTGGACTCTTGCCGACAGCACAGATACGCAGTATTTT	CASGWTLADSTDTQYF	NA	TRBV5-1	16	TRBJ2-3	NA
TGTGCCAGCAGTTTTGGACAGAACACCGGGGAGCTGTTTTTT	CASSFGQNTGELFF	NA	TRBV6-5	14	TRBJ2-2	once
TGTGCCAGCAGGCAGAACCTAGCCAAAAACATTCAGTACTTC	CASRQNLAKNIQYF	NA	TRBV28	14	TRBJ2-4	few
TGTGCCAGCAGCTCTGGAGCCTTAGCTAACTATGGCTACACCTTC	CASSSGALANYGYTF	NA	TRBV5-5	15	TRBJ1-2	NA
TGTGCCAGCAGCCCTCGAATGGACAGGAGAGGAAAACTGTTTTTT	CASSPRMDRRGKLFF	TRBD1	TRBV2	15	TRBJ1-4	once
TGTGCCAGCAGCCGGACAGGGACGAACACTGAAGCTTTCTTT	CASSRTGTNTEAFF	TRBD1	TRBV7-9	14	TRBJ1-1	NA
TGTGCCAGTAGTATAGAGGCGACAGGGGTCACTGAAGCTTTCTTT	CASSIEATGVTEAFF	TRBD1	TRBV19	15	TRBJ1-1	NA
TGTGCCAGCAGCGTACTGAGCTCCTATAATTCACCCCTCCACTTT	CASSVLSSYNSPLHF	NA	TRBV9	15	TRBJ1-6	NA
TGTGCCAGCAGCTCCCAGCTGCAGGGGGATCCTTTCTACAATGAGCAGTTCTTC	CASSSQLQGDPFYNEQFF	TRBD1	TRBV11-1	18	TRBJ2-1	once
TGTGCCAGCAGCTTGGGACATAGAAATGAAAAACTGTTTTTT	CASSLGHRNEKLFF	NA	TRBV5-5	14	TRBJ1-4	NA
TGTGCCTGGAGTGCCGGGACAGACTCTTTTGGAAACACCATATATTTT	CAWSAGTDSFGNTIYF	TRBD1	TRBV30	16	TRBJ1-3	NA
TGTGCCAGCAGTGACCGGGACAGGCTGAACACTGAAGCTTTCTTT	CASSDRDRLNTEAFF	TRBD1	TRBV2	15	TRBJ1-1	few
TGTGCCAGCAGCCCTTATCGGACTAGCGACGCAGATACGCAGTATTTT	CASSPYRTSDADTQYF	TRBD2	TRBV14	16	TRBJ2-3	NA
TGTGCCAGCAGTTTATTAGGACAGGGCGACGAGCAGTACTTC	CASSLLGQGDEQYF	TRBD1	TRBV27	14	TRBJ2-7	NA
TGTGCCAGCAGTTTAGGGACAGGCGGTCGTGGCTACACCTTC	CASSLGTGGRGYTF	TRBD1	TRBV28	14	TRBJ1-2	NA
TGTGCCAGCAGCTTCGCTTGGACGGAAGACAGGGAGACCCAGTACTTC	CASSFAWTEDRETQYF	NA	TRBV5-6	16	TRBJ2-5	NA
TGTGCCAGCAGCTTAAAGGTCGGGACAGGGAGGGAGACCCAGTACTTC	CASSLKVGTGRETQYF	TRBD1	TRBV5-6	16	TRBJ2-5	NA
TGTGCCAGCAGCCCGGGACTATCCAGCACAGATACGCAGTATTTT	CASSPGLSSTDTQYF	TRBD2	TRBV5-4	15	TRBJ2-3	NA
TGTGCCAGCAGCCCGGGACTAGCGGGTTACAATGAGCAGTTCTTC	CASSPGLAGYNEQFF	TRBD2	TRBV7-8	15	TRBJ2-1	once
TGTGCTAGCAGCTTACCAGGGATAGGAGAGACCCAGTACTTC	CASSLPGIGETQYF	NA	TRBV7-7	14	TRBJ2-5	NA
TGTGCCAGCAGCGTAGGGGGGTCGGGGGGCGGCAACACCGGGGAGCTGTTTTTT	CASSVGGSGGGNTGELFF	NA	TRBV9	18	TRBJ2-2	NA
TGTGCCAGCAGCCCCCGGGGGGTAGGCTACGAGCAGTACTTC	CASSPRGVGYEQYF	TRBD2	TRBV7-9	14	TRBJ2-7	NA
TGTGCCAGCAGCGATAGACTAGACGGGAGGGAGCAGTACTTC	CASSDRLDGREQYF	TRBD2	TRBV5-4	14	TRBJ2-7	NA
TGTGCCAGCAGTCAACAGACTAGCGGGACCGCCTACGAGCAGTACTTC	CASSQQTSGTAYEQYF	TRBD2	TRBV28	16	TRBJ2-7	once
TGCGCCAGCAGCCAAAGACTAGCGGGAGTATTGTCTGGGGCCAACGTCCTGACTTTC	CASSQRLAGVLSGANVLTF	TRBD2	TRBV4-3	19	TRBJ2-6	few
TGCAGCGTTGACCTAGGACAGGGAGACACTGAAGCTTTCTTT	CSVDLGQGDTEAFF	TRBD1	TRBV29-1	14	TRBJ1-1	NA
TGCAGTGCTAGAGGACAGGCTGAAGCTTTCTTT	CSARGQAEAFF	NA	TRBV20-1	11	TRBJ1-1	once
TGTGCCAGCAGCAAGGGACTAGCGGGAGCCCCCTTTGCGCAGTATTTT	CASSKGLAGAPFAQYF	TRBD2	TRBV5-4	16	TRBJ2-3	NA
TGTGCCAGCCCATCACCCCTCCACTTT	CASPSPLHF	NA	TRBV21-1	9	TRBJ1-6	NA
TGTGCCAGCAGTGGACAGGCCAACGCAGATACGCAGTATTTT	CASSGQANADTQYF	TRBD1	TRBV6-5	14	TRBJ2-3	NA
TGTGCCAGCAGCCTCGGCTACAGGGAACAGAACACTGAAGCTTTCTTT	CASSLGYREQNTEAFF	NA	TRBV5-4	16	TRBJ1-1	NA
TGTGCCAGCAGCGCCGGACAGTACAATGAGCAGTTCTTC	CASSAGQYNEQFF	NA	TRBV5-4	13	TRBJ2-1	NA